Below are 10 T cell receptor beta chains sequenced from a single sample in a study of blood T cell repertoires in COVID-19. Libraries were prepared by immunoSEQ multiplex PCR; TCRdb keeps only in-frame clonotypes and omits some of them. The sample lists 40,000 to 55,000 clones, 85% to 90% occurring once. The sample consisted of peripheral blood. The receptor set was obtained from a human donor in a cohort sampled during active COVID-19.

For this clone: Other DNA sequences in the same sample also yield this CDR3. The DNA of the CDR3 is TGTGCCACCAGCAGAGATGACAGGGGGGAGGCCTACGAGCAGTACTTC. Translated: CATSRDDRGEAYEQYF. The rearrangement uses TRBV15 and TRBJ2-7; 9 bases map to TRBD1. This CDR3 comprises 16 residues. Germline V lookup: CDR1 LNHNV, CDR2 YYDKDF (reference sequence). The V and J ends lost 0 bases and 2 bases, in that order; junction bases with no gene match: 5. Full variable domain (outside the CDR3, taken from reference TRBV15 and TRBJ2-7): DAMVIQNPRYQVTQFGKPVTLSCSQTLNHNVMYWYQQKSSQAPKLLFHYYDKDFNNEADTPDNFQSRRPNTSFCFLDIRSPGLGDTAMYLCATSRDDRGEAYEQYFGPGTRLTVT.

The gene calls are TRBV6-5 and TRBJ2-7; D is unresolved. CDR1 MNHEY and CDR2 SVGAGI come from the germline V gene. The CDR3 contains 12 residues. V lost 5 bases and J 6 bases, leaving 11 bases between the germline ends. CDR3 bases: TGTGCCAGCAGTCCCGACTCGGGCGAGCAGTACTTC. Translated: CASSPDSGEQYF.

This clone was counted a single time. The chain combines TRBV5-6 with TRBJ2-6, with D maybe TRBD1 (6 bases). Germline V gene lookup returns CDR1 SGHDT and CDR2 YYEEEE. Trimming removed 5 bases at V and 2 bases at J, with 11 bases between. The CDR3 extends over 15 amino acids. This CDR3 reads CASSPGVPGANVLTF. The CDR3 nucleotides are TGTGCCAGCAGTCCAGGGGTCCCTGGGGCCAACGTCCTGACTTTC.

The chain is built from TRBV6-1 and TRBJ2-3; a weak D match, TRBD2 (7 bases). This CDR3 is 17 amino acids long. The V gene lost 0 bases and the J gene lost 0 bases, with 13 bases spanning the gap. In germline, CDR1 is MNHNS, CDR2 SASEGT. Here the CDR3 DNA reads TGTGCCAGCAGTGAAGCGGGGGGGGGCCTTAGCACAGATACGCAGTATTTT. It yields the protein CASSEAGGGLSTDTQYF.

The chain carries TRBV7-2 and TRBJ2-1; 7 bases are shared with TRBD2. V trimming: 6 bases; J trimming: 4 bases; junction bases outside the gene matches: 9. Looked up from germline, CDR1 is SGHTA and CDR2 is FQGNSA. The CDR3 extends over 15 amino acids. The CDR3 nucleotides are TGTGCCAGCAGTTTTATAGCGGGCCAATACAATGAGCAGTTCTTC. Translating gives CASSFIAGQYNEQFF.

The table lists this clone with a count of one. This chain connects TRBV28 to TRBJ2-1; TRBD2 matches 14 bases. The CDR3 sequence is 17 residues long. The V gene end was trimmed by 7 bases and the J gene end by 0 bases; junction bases not matched to a gene: 5. CDR1 is MDHEN, CDR2 SYDVKM, per germline. The CDR3 loop is CASTPGLAGGSYNEQFF. CDR3 DNA: TGTGCCAGCACCCCAGGACTAGCGGGGGGCTCCTACAATGAGCAGTTCTTC.

The chain has TRBV19 and TRBJ2-7, with D tentatively TRBD1 (6 bases). The CDR3 has 13 residues. In germline, CDR1 is LNHDA, CDR2 SQIVND (reference sequence). V was clipped by 4 bases and J by 2 bases, with 9 bases between them. CDR3 amino acids: CASSTGQPYEQYF. CDR3 coding DNA: TGTGCCAGTAGTACCGGACAGCCCTACGAGCAGTACTTC.

The genes are TRBV3-1 (or the pseudogene TRBV3-2) and TRBJ2-7; TRBD1 aligns across 7 bases. With 0 bases clipped from V and 5 bases from J, the junction kept 13 bases outside the gene matches. Looked up from germline, CDR1 is LGHDT and CDR2 is YNNKEL (reference sequence). The CDR3 sequence is 17 residues long. The CDR3 DNA is TGTGCCAGCAGCCAAGATAATCCGGGCACAGGGGAAGACGAGCAGTACTTC. Protein sequence: CASSQDNPGTGEDEQYF.

The rearrangement links TRBV4-1 to TRBJ2-2; 9 nucleotides agree with TRBD2. The CDR3 has 18 amino acids. In germline, CDR1 is MGHRA, CDR2 YSYEKL. The junction had 8 bases not matched to a gene; V was cut back by 3 bases and J by 0 bases. CDR3 sequence: CASSQSPSGDTNTGELFF. The CDR3 nucleotides read TGCGCCAGCAGCCAGAGTCCTAGCGGGGACACGAACACCGGGGAGCTGTTTTTT.

The chain employs TRBV6-5 and TRBJ2-3; 8 positions match TRBD2. The germline V gene has CDR1 MNHEY and CDR2 SVGAGI. Trimming cost V 11 bases and J 7 bases; bases outside gene matches: 14. The CDR3 is 14 residues long. CDR3 bases: TGTGCCCAATCCCAGGGCGGGGGGACTTATACGCAGTATTTT. Translating gives CAQSQGGGTYTQYF.